The rows below give T cell receptor beta chains drawn from one sample of a study of blood T cell repertoires in COVID-19. TCRdb's copy holds only in-frame clones and misses some; the assay was immunoSEQ multiplex PCR. Seen here are 78,000 or so clones, roughly 86% observed once, and the top ten hold around 5.3%. The sequencing sample was made of peripheral blood. The receptor source for this set is a man aged 50 to 60 with active or convalescent COVID-19. The CDR3 runs from the conserved cysteine through the conserved F or W. D genes are given only for firm matches. Clone size is stated in some rows and not others, as once, few, many or a class when expanded.

v_call	cdr3_length	j_call	clone_size	d_call	cdr3_aa	cdr3_nt
TRBV10-3	16	TRBJ1-5	-	-	CAISESQGFSNQPQHF	TGTGCCATCAGTGAGTCACAGGGATTTAGCAATCAGCCCCAGCATTTT
TRBV7-8	16	TRBJ2-7	-	TRBD2	CASSYQSGGSSYEQYF	TGTGCCAGCAGCTACCAAAGCGGGGGGTCCTCCTACGAGCAGTACTTC
TRBV18	17	TRBJ1-5	once	TRBD1	CASSHVTGSLSNQPQHF	TGTGCCAGCTCACACGTGACAGGGAGTTTAAGCAATCAGCCCCAGCATTTT
TRBV7-2	18	TRBJ2-4	-	TRBD2	CASSLGVAGGPAKNIQYF	TGTGCCAGCAGCTTAGGAGTAGCGGGGGGGCCAGCCAAAAACATTCAGTACTTC
TRBV4-3	17	TRBJ2-2	-	-	CASSQESGLANTGELFF	TGCGCCAGCAGCCAAGAGAGCGGACTCGCGAACACCGGGGAGCTGTTTTTT
TRBV7-9	13	TRBJ1-1	-	TRBD1	CASSLETGAEAFF	TGTGCCAGCAGCTTAGAAACAGGGGCGGAAGCTTTCTTT
TRBV30	13	TRBJ1-4	-	TRBD1	CACQTGGNEKLFF	TGTGCCTGTCAGACAGGGGGAAATGAAAAACTGTTTTTT
TRBV6-5	15	TRBJ2-4	-	TRBD2	CASKGGLESKNIQYF	TGTGCCAGCAAGGGGGGACTAGAAAGTAAAAACATTCAGTACTTC
TRBV10-3	12	TRBJ2-7	-	TRBD1	CATGTGEYEQYF	TGTGCCACCGGGACAGGGGAATACGAGCAGTACTTC
TRBV30	13	TRBJ2-2	-	-	CAWSVSGAGELFF	TGTGCCTGGAGTGTATCGGGGGCCGGGGAGCTGTTTTTT
TRBV28	16	TRBJ2-4	-	TRBD1	CASSLAQRTGKNIQYF	TGTGCCAGCAGTTTAGCCCAGAGGACAGGGAAAAACATTCAGTACTTC
TRBV5-4	16	TRBJ2-1	-	TRBD1	CASSMGGQGAGNEQFF	TGTGCCAGCAGCATGGGCGGACAGGGGGCAGGGAATGAGCAGTTCTTC
TRBV11-2	16	TRBJ2-3	once	TRBD2	CASSYIAGGSTDTQYF	TGTGCCAGCAGCTACATAGCGGGGGGGTCCACAGATACGCAGTATTTT
TRBV11-2	15	TRBJ2-2	-	TRBD1	CASSLGTGLAGELFF	TGTGCCAGCAGCTTAGGGACAGGGTTGGCCGGGGAGCTGTTTTTT
TRBV27	15	TRBJ2-2	-	TRBD2	CASSVSSGVGGELFF	TGTGCCAGCAGTGTCTCTAGCGGGGTTGGCGGGGAGCTGTTTTTT
TRBV6-1	16	TRBJ2-2	-	-	CASSDGTGRDTGELFF	TGTGCCAGCAGTGATGGCACCGGGCGGGACACCGGGGAGCTGTTTTTT
TRBV7-2	14	TRBJ2-5	-	TRBD1	CASSPSTGGETQYF	TGTGCCAGCAGCCCCTCGACAGGGGGAGAGACCCAGTACTTC
TRBV6-5	12	TRBJ2-2	-	-	CASREAPGELFF	TGTGCCAGCAGAGAGGCCCCCGGGGAGCTGTTTTTT
TRBV2	14	TRBJ1-2	-	TRBD1	CASREITGGRGYTF	TGTGCCAGCAGGGAGATAACAGGGGGCCGTGGCTACACCTTC
TRBV30	15	TRBJ2-2	-	-	CAWRKYRDYTGELFF	TGTGCCTGGAGGAAGTATAGGGACTACACCGGGGAGCTGTTTTTT
TRBV10-1	14	TRBJ2-7	-	-	CASLRQEDLYEQYF	TGCGCCAGCCTACGGCAGGAGGACCTATACGAGCAGTACTTC
TRBV6-5	14	TRBJ2-3	-	TRBD2	CASRRGGNTDTQYF	TGTGCCAGCAGGCGCGGGGGGAACACAGATACGCAGTATTTT
TRBV24-1	15	TRBJ2-3	-	-	CATSEPTDTTDTQYF	TGTGCCACCAGTGAGCCGACAGACACCACAGATACGCAGTATTTT
TRBV18	14	TRBJ2-2	-	-	CASSVQEYTGELFF	TGTGCCAGCTCGGTACAGGAATACACCGGGGAGCTGTTTTTT
TRBV19	14	TRBJ1-1	few	-	CASNLQGESAEAFF	TGTGCCAGTAACTTACAGGGCGAATCGGCTGAAGCTTTCTTT
TRBV5-4	16	TRBJ1-3	-	-	CASSLGQSLSGNTIYF	TGTGCCAGCAGCTTGGGCCAGTCCCTCTCTGGAAACACCATATATTTT
TRBV28	16	TRBJ2-5	-	TRBD1	CASSLRVGRGFETQYF	TGTGCCAGCAGTTTAAGGGTGGGCAGGGGGTTTGAGACCCAGTACTTC
TRBV5-1	16	TRBJ2-3	-	TRBD2	CASSLGTSGGTVTQYF	TGCGCCAGCAGCTTGGGGACTAGCGGGGGTACGGTTACGCAGTATTTT
TRBV6-6	15	TRBJ2-4	-	-	CASSYPHGPQSIQYF	TGTGCCAGCAGTTACCCCCATGGTCCACAAAGCATTCAGTACTTC
TRBV6-5	14	TRBJ1-6	-	-	CASSYQGFNSPLHF	TGTGCCAGCAGTTACCAGGGGTTCAATTCACCCCTCCACTTT
TRBV12-3/TRBV12-4	12	TRBJ1-2	-	TRBD1	CASRGTGGGYTF	TGTGCCAGCAGGGGGACAGGTGGTGGCTACACCTTC
TRBV18	15	TRBJ2-5	-	TRBD1	CASSPGDRAMETQYF	TGTGCCAGCTCACCAGGGGACAGGGCCATGGAGACCCAGTACTTC
TRBV19	13	TRBJ1-1	few	TRBD1	CASNRGLNTEAFF	TGTGCCAGCAACAGGGGATTGAACACTGAAGCTTTCTTT
TRBV15	17	TRBJ1-5	-	-	CATSRGLAGGNNQPQHF	TGTGCCACCAGCAGAGGGTTGGCAGGTGGAAACAATCAGCCCCAGCATTTT
TRBV5-4	15	TRBJ2-3	-	-	CASSLGRGRTDTQYF	TGTGCCAGCAGCTTAGGGCGGGGCCGCACAGATACGCAGTATTTT
TRBV2	17	TRBJ1-2	-	-	CALNGGEVSTFNYGYTF	TGTGCCCTAAACGGGGGAGAGGTATCGACTTTTAACTATGGCTACACCTTC
TRBV19	15	TRBJ1-4	-	-	CASGPGQSTNEKLFF	TGTGCCAGTGGTCCGGGACAATCAACTAATGAAAAACTGTTTTTT
TRBV14	13	TRBJ2-2	-	TRBD1	CASSLGTGGELFF	TGTGCCAGCAGCCTTGGGACAGGTGGGGAGCTGTTTTTT
TRBV7-8	16	TRBJ2-3	-	TRBD1	CASSLRDRDPTDTQYF	TGTGCCAGCAGCCTCAGGGACAGGGATCCCACAGATACGCAGTATTTT